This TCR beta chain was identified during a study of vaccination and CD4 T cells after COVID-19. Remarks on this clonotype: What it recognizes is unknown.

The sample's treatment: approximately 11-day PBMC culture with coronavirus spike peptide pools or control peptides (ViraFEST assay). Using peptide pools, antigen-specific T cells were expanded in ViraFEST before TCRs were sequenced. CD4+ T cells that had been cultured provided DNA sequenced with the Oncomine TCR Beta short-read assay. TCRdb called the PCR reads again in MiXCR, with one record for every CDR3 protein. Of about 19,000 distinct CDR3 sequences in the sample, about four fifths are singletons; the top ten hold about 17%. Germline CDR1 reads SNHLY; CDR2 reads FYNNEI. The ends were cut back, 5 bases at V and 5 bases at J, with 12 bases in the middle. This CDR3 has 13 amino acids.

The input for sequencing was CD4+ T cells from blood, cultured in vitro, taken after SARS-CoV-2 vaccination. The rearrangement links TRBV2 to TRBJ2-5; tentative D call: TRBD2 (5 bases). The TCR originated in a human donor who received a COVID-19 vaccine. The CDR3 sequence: CASSSGLGETQYF. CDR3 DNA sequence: TGTGCCAGCAGTAGCGGCCTGGGGGAGACCCAGTACTTC.